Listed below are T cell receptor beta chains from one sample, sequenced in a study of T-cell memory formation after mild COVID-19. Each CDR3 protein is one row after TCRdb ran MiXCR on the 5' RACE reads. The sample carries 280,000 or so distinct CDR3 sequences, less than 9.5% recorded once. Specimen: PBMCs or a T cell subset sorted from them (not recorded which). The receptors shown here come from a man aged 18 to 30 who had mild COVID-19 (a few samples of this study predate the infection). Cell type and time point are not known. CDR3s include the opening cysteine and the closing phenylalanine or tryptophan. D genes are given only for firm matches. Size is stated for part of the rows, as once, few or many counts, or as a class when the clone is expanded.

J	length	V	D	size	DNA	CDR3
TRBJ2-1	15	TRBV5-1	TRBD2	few	TGCGCCAGCAGCCTAGCCCCGGGGGGAAACAATGAGCAGTTCTTC	CASSLAPGGNNEQFF
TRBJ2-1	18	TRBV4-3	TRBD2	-	TGCGCCAGCAGCCAAGAAAATGAGCGGGGGAGATTCTACAATGAGCAGTTCTTC	CASSQENERGRFYNEQFF
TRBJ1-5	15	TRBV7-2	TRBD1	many	TGTGCCAGCAGCCTGGACAGGGGACATAATCAGCCCCAGCATTTT	CASSLDRGHNQPQHF
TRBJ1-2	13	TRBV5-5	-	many	TGTGCCAGCAGCTTGGGCGGTTGGGACGGCTACACCTTC	CASSLGGWDGYTF
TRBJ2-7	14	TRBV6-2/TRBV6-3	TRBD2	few	TGTGCCAGCAGCCGGGGGGGCAGCCCCTACGAGCAGTACTTC	CASSRGGSPYEQYF
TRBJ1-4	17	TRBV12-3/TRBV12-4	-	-	TGTGCCAGCAGTGGTGGAGGGCTGAGTTTTACTAATGAAAAACTGTTTTTT	CASSGGGLSFTNEKLFF
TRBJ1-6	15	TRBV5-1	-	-	TGCGCCAGCAGCCCTGCGTGGACCTTGGGTTCACCCCTCCACTTT	CASSPAWTLGSPLHF
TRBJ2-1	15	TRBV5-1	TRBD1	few	TGCGCCAGCACCCTTGAGGGGACAGTCTACAATGAGCAGTTCTTC	CASTLEGTVYNEQFF
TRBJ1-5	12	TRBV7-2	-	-	TGTGCCAGCAGCCCAACACATCAGCCCCAGCATTTT	CASSPTHQPQHF
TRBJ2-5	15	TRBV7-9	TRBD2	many	TGTGCCAGCAGCCCCTTTGCGGGGGGAGGAGAGACCCAGTACTTC	CASSPFAGGGETQYF
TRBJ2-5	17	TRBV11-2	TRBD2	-	TGTGCCAGCAGCCCGTTTGGGACTAGCGGGGGCGGGGAGACCCAGTACTTC	CASSPFGTSGGGETQYF
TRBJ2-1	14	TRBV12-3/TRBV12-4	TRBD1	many	TGTGCCAGCAGTAGTACACGGAAGGGGGCTGAGCAGTTCTTC	CASSSTRKGAEQFF
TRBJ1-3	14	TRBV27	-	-	TGTGCCAGCAGCAAGAGGGTCTCTGGAAACACCATATATTTT	CASSKRVSGNTIYF
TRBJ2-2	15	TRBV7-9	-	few	TGTGCCAGCAGCTTAGAGGCTGGGTTCACCGGGGAGCTGTTTTTT	CASSLEAGFTGELFF
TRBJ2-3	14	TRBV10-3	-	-	TGTGCCATCAGTGAGAACCTGGGCACAGATACGCAGTATTTT	CAISENLGTDTQYF
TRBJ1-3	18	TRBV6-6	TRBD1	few	TGTGCCAGCAGTTACCCAACTAGGCAGGGGGCTTATGGAAACACCATATATTTT	CASSYPTRQGAYGNTIYF
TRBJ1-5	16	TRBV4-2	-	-	TGTGCCAGCAGCCAATCGGACATTTTGTCGAATCAGCCCCAGCATTTT	CASSQSDILSNQPQHF
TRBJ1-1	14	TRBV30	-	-	TGTGCCTGGATCCAGTCTGCTATGAACACTGAAGCTTTCTTT	CAWIQSAMNTEAFF
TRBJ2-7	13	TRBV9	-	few	TGTGCCAGCAGCGTAGAAGGCCAGGGCGAGCAGTACTTC	CASSVEGQGEQYF
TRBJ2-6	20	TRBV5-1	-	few	TGCGCCAGCAGCTTAAGGGGAGGGGACACCGCAGTCTCTGGGGCCAACGTCCTGACTTTC	CASSLRGGDTAVSGANVLTF
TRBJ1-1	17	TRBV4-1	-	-	TGCGCCAGCAGCCAAGTGCAAGGGGGGGCCGATAGCACTGAAGCTTTCTTT	CASSQVQGGADSTEAFF
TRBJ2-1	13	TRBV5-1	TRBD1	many	TGCGCCAGCAGCTGGGGACAGAACAATGAGCAGTTCTTC	CASSWGQNNEQFF
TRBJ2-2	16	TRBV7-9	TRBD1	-	TGTGCCAGCAGCCGCCCCGTAGACAGGGGAGGCGGGGAGCTGTTTTTT	CASSRPVDRGGGELFF
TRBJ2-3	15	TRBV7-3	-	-	TGTGCCACGAGGGGGGGGGCCCCTTACACAGATACGCAGTATTTT	CATRGGAPYTDTQYF
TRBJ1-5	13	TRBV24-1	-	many	TGTGCCACCAGTCGCCGGGAGAATCAGCCCCAGCATTTT	CATSRRENQPQHF
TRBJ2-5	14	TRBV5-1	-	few	TGCGCCAGCAGCCGGACGTGGGGTGAAGAGACCCAGTACTTC	CASSRTWGEETQYF
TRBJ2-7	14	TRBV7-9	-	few	TGTGCCAGCAGCCCCCACAGGGAGGCCTACGAGCAGTACTTC	CASSPHREAYEQYF
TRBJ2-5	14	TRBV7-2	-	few	TGTGCCAGCAGCTGGGGTCCCGGGGAAGAGACCCAGTACTTC	CASSWGPGEETQYF
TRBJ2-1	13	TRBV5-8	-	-	TGTGCCAGCAGCCCGGCGAGTTCCAATGAGCAGTTCTTC	CASSPASSNEQFF
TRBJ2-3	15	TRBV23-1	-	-	TGCGCCAGCAGCACGGGGCTAGCCCGCACAGATACGCAGTATTTT	CASSTGLARTDTQYF
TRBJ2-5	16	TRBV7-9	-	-	TGTGCCAGCAGCTTAGAAACCGGGACCGAGCAAGAGACCCAGTACTTC	CASSLETGTEQETQYF
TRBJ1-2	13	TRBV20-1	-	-	TGCAGTGGGGGGAGGGTAGCTAACTATGGCTACACCTTC	CSGGRVANYGYTF
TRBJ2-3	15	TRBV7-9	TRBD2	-	TGTGCCAGCAGCTTAACGGGGGGGCTTCCAGATACGCAGTATTTT	CASSLTGGLPDTQYF
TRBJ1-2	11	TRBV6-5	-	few	TGTGCCAGCCGGGGGGGGGATGGCTACACCTTC	CASRGGDGYTF
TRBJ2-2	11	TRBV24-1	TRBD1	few	TGTGCCGCAGGGGGCACCGGGGAGCTGTTTTTT	CAAGGTGELFF
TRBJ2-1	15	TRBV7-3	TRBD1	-	TGTGCCAGCAGCCCTGACAGGGGTCCGTACAATGAGCAGTTCTTC	CASSPDRGPYNEQFF
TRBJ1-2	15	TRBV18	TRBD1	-	TGTGCCAGCTCATCAAGGACAGGGGTCCACTATGGCTACACCTTC	CASSSRTGVHYGYTF
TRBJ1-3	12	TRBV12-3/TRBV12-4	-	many	TGTGCCAGCAGTCTCTCTGGAAACACCATATATTTT	CASSLSGNTIYF
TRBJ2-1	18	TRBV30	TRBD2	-	TGTGCCTGGAGTCCACTTAGGACTAGCGGGGGGGCAGGCCGTGAGCAGTTCTTC	CAWSPLRTSGGAGREQFF
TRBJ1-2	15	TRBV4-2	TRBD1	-	TGTGCCAGCAGCGCCGACAGGGTCGCGAACTATGGCTACACCTTC	CASSADRVANYGYTF
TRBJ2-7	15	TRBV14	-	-	TGTGCCAGCAGCCAGAGTCCCGTGGCAGTCTACGAGCAGTACTTC	CASSQSPVAVYEQYF
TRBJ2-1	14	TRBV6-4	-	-	TGTGCCAGCAGTGACGGGGGGGCCGAAAATGAGCAGTTCTTC	CASSDGGAENEQFF
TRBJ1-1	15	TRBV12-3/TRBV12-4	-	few	TGTGCCAGCAGTCCCCCAGGGATGGGAAGAACTGAAGCTTTCTTT	CASSPPGMGRTEAFF
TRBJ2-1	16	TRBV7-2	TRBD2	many	TGTGCCAGCAGCTTACGATTGGCGGGGGATTACAATGAGCAGTTCTTC	CASSLRLAGDYNEQFF
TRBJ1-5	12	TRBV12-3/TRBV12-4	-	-	TGTGCCTCTAAGCGGGGGGATCAGCCCCAGCATTTT	CASKRGDQPQHF
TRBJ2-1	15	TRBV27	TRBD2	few	TGTGCCAGCAGTTTAACCCGGGGGGACTACAATGAGCAGTTCTTC	CASSLTRGDYNEQFF
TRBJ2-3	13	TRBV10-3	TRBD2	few	TGTGCCACCCTAGCGGGAAACACAGATACGCAGTATTTT	CATLAGNTDTQYF
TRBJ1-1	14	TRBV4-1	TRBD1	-	TGCGCCAGCAGAGCGACAGGGACGGGCACTGAAGCTTTCTTT	CASRATGTGTEAFF
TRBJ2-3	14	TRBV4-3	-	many	TGCGCCAGCAGCCAAATCTCTAGCTCGGATACGCAGTATTTT	CASSQISSSDTQYF